This TCR beta chain appears in the sequencing data of a study of blood T cell repertoires in COVID-19. In the study overall: COVID-19 samples collected from the United States, Italy and Spain covered acute and convalescent phases. PBMCs, B-cell-depleted T cells, or T cells provided the cDNA or gDNA that made up the material.

V lost 7 bases and J lost 3; bases outside the gene matches: 14. Per the germline V gene, CDR1 is MDHEN and CDR2 is SYDVKM. CDR3 size: 16 residues. This clone was found once. Seattle's enrolled individuals joined amid active infection and were then monitored longitudinally. Authors' analysis steps: Using reference gene primer amplification, nucleated cell counts were estimated. Here immunoSEQ multiplex PCR was the method, and the copy in TCRdb shows in-frame clones only, minus some. The V and J calls and clone size are taken from that table; D and trimming were inferred from the DNA. Of fewer than 350,000 clones in the sample, roughly 88% were seen once.

Sequenced material: peripheral blood. This TCR was recovered from a woman between 25 and 40 years old with COVID-19, enrolled during active disease. The J gene is TRBJ2-7, the V gene TRBV28; the match to TRBD1 covers 8 bases. The CDR3 bases are TGTGCCAGCATCCCCGCCTTAGGACAGGGCCTCTACGAGCAGTACTTC. This encodes CASIPALGQGLYEQYF.